These 14 T cell receptor beta chains were sequenced from one sample in a study of shared clonotypes between healthy human individuals. Repertoires were generated with immunoSEQ multiplex PCR, while TCRdb's copy carries only in-frame clones and drops some. Among 150,000 to 200,000 clones listed, approximately 62% were seen once. Sample: memory CD4+ T cells sorted from blood. As for subset: CD45RA-negative fraction. Source of these receptors: a man aged 30 to 45 in good health.

The chain joins TRBV6-1 to TRBJ1-2, with 7 bases aligning to TRBD1. Looked up from germline, CDR1 is MNHNS and CDR2 is SASEGT. V was pared by 2 bases and J by 2 bases, with 2 bases of the junction left unmatched. There are 14 residues in the CDR3. CDR3 loop: CASSERGPNYGYTF. The CDR3 region has the DNA TGTGCCAGCAGTGAAAGGGGGCCCAACTATGGCTACACCTTC.

This rearrangement joins TRBV15 to TRBJ2-2; 15 nucleotides align to TRBD2. The CDR3 sequence is 15 residues long. The trim removed 4 bases at V and 10 bases at J, leaving 4 bases unmatched. The germline V gene encodes CDR1 LNHNV and CDR2 YYDKDF (reference sequence). The CDR3 DNA is TGTGCCACCAGCACGGGACTAGCGGGAGGTATGGAGCTGTTTTTT. It encodes CATSTGLAGGMELFF.

The V call is TRBV5-4, the J call TRBJ2-2, with a possible D match to TRBD1 (5 bases). CDR3 length equals 14 residues. The germline V gene encodes CDR1 SGHNT and CDR2 YYREEE (reference sequence). Trimming removed 5 bases from V and 5 bases from J, with 13 bases in between. The CDR3, as DNA: TGTGCCAGCAGATTAAGACAGAGTACCGGGGAGCTGTTTTTT. Its translation: CASRLRQSTGELFF.

V gene TRBV5-1 combines with J gene TRBJ2-7; D perhaps matches TRBD2 (5 bases). The CDR3 covers 14 residues. The V gene lost 10 bases and the J gene lost 0 bases, with 17 bases spanning the gap. Per the germline V gene, CDR1 is SGHRS and CDR2 is YFSETQ. Here the CDR3 DNA reads TGCGCCGGACGCGCGGGTCCTCTCTCCTACGAGCAGTACTTC. Protein: CAGRAGPLSYEQYF.

The V and J genes are TRBV5-1 and TRBJ2-6; the D gene is possibly TRBD1 (5 bases). Trimming stripped 1 base from V and 2 bases from J, with 10 bases between. The germline CDR1 and CDR2 sequences are SGHRS and YFSETQ. The CDR3 runs 16 residues. This CDR3 is CASSLNAGTGANVLTF. The CDR3 nucleotides read TGCGCCAGCAGCTTGAATGCAGGGACTGGGGCCAACGTCCTGACTTTC.

This chain joins TRBV9 and TRBJ2-5; D remains ambiguous. The CDR3 covers 15 residues. Germline values: CDR1 SGDLS, CDR2 YYNGEE. The V and J ends lost 0 bases and 4 bases respectively, with 13 bases between them. For the CDR3, the DNA is TGTGCCAGCAGCGTAGATAGGTTCCCCGGAGAGACCCAGTACTTC. Translated: CASSVDRFPGETQYF.

The sample holds a few counts of this clone. The chain uses TRBV5-1 and TRBJ1-2; D might be TRBD1 (6 bases). CDR3 length: 14 residues. Germline V gives CDR1 SGHRS, CDR2 YFSETQ. V lost 3 bases and J lost 6, with 15 bases in between. The CDR3 spells CASSYGRGGDGYTF. CDR3 sequence (DNA): TGCGCCAGCAGCTATGGCAGGGGAGGTGATGGCTACACCTTC.

This clone appeared a few times. The CDR3 loop is CAISESRTNYGYTF. For the CDR3, the DNA is TGTGCCATCAGTGAGTCGAGGACTAACTATGGCTACACCTTC. This chain joins TRBV10-3 and TRBJ1-2; D ambiguous. The V end was cut by 0 bases, the J end by 0 bases, with 5 bases between. The CDR3 sequence is 14 residues long. The V gene's germline CDR1 is ENHRY and CDR2 SYGVKD.

The chain couples TRBV19 to TRBJ1-5; 9 bases are a match to TRBD1. The CDR3 length is 15 residues. The germline V gene encodes CDR1 LNHDA and CDR2 SQIVND (reference sequence). V shed 4 bases and J 2 bases; nucleotides not matched to a gene: 3. The CDR3: CASSRQGVRNQPQHF. CDR3 sequence (DNA): TGTGCCAGTAGTAGACAGGGGGTCCGCAATCAGCCCCAGCATTTT.

V gene TRBV19 combines with J gene TRBJ1-1; a weak D match, TRBD1 (5 bases). CDR3 length equals 13 residues. Germline V gene lookup returns CDR1 LNHDA and CDR2 SQIVND (reference sequence). V lost 2 bases and J lost 7, with 11 bases in between. CDR3 region: CASSIRQGSEAFF. The CDR3 nucleotides are TGTGCCAGTAGTATACGTCAGGGCAGTGAAGCTTTCTTT.

This chain joins TRBV28 and TRBJ1-2, with 10 bases fitting TRBD1. This CDR3 has 15 residues. Trimming removed 5 bases from V and 1 base from J; junction bases left unmatched: 4. Per the germline V gene, CDR1 is MDHEN and CDR2 is SYDVKM. CDR3 sequence: CASSLGTGVNYGYTF. Written as DNA, the CDR3 is TGTGCCAGCAGTCTAGGGACAGGGGTTAACTATGGCTACACCTTC.

This clone was counted only a few times. The chain recombines TRBV5-4 with TRBJ1-2; D remains ambiguous. This CDR3 comprises 15 residues. Trimming stripped 0 bases from V and 4 bases from J, with 13 bases between. Per the germline V gene, CDR1 is SGHNT and CDR2 is YYREEE (reference sequence). In DNA, the CDR3 is TGTGCCAGCAGCTTGGCCACGGTCTCGAGCTATGGCTACACCTTC. This gives the protein CASSLATVSSYGYTF. The variable domain in full, with the rest retrieved from reference TRBV5-4 and TRBJ1-2, is ETGVTQSPTHLIKTRGQQVTLRCSSQSGHNTVSWYQQALGQGPQFIFQYYREEENGRGNFPPRFSGLQFPNYSSELNVNALELDDSALYLCASSLATVSSYGYTFGSGTRLTVV.

The chain combines TRBV6-6 with TRBJ2-1, with D possibly matching TRBD2 (6 bases). V lost 3 bases to trimming and J lost 2 bases, with 8 bases between them. The CDR3 length is 14 residues. Germline V gene sequence: CDR1 MNHNY, CDR2 SVGAGI (reference sequence). In DNA, the CDR3 is TGTGCCAGCAGTTATGGGGGGACCTACAATGAGCAGTTCTTC. This translates into CASSYGGTYNEQFF.

The rearrangement uses TRBV30 and TRBJ2-3; D is perhaps TRBD2 (5 bases). The V gene lost 4 bases and the J gene lost 3 bases, with 11 bases spanning the gap. CDR3 length: 13 residues. Per the germline V gene, CDR1 is GTSNPN and CDR2 is SVGIG (reference sequence). CDR3: CAWILAGTDTQYF. The CDR3, as DNA: TGTGCCTGGATCCTAGCCGGGACAGATACGCAGTATTTT.